This T cell receptor beta chain comes out of a study of T cell changes during pregnancy in multiple sclerosis. Using immunoSEQ multiplex PCR, the repertoire was profiled, and TCRdb retains in-frame clones only, with some absent. Among about 59,000 clones, over 85% were seen once, and the ten largest hold approximately 0.35%. Looked up from germline, CDR1 is SGHRS and CDR2 is YFSETQ. This CDR3 spans 14 amino acids. Trimming took off 4 bases at V and 5 bases at J, with 15 bases between the two ends. The genes are TRBV5-1 and TRBJ1-1; D gene unclear. This sequence was found in a female donor with multiple sclerosis, enrolled in a pregnancy study. This specimen consisted of CD4+ T cells from peripheral blood mononuclear cells, obtained before pregnancy. This CDR3 reads CASSLGPGLTEAFF. The CDR3 bases are TGCGCCAGCAGCCTTGGCCCCGGGTTGACTGAAGCTTTCTTT.